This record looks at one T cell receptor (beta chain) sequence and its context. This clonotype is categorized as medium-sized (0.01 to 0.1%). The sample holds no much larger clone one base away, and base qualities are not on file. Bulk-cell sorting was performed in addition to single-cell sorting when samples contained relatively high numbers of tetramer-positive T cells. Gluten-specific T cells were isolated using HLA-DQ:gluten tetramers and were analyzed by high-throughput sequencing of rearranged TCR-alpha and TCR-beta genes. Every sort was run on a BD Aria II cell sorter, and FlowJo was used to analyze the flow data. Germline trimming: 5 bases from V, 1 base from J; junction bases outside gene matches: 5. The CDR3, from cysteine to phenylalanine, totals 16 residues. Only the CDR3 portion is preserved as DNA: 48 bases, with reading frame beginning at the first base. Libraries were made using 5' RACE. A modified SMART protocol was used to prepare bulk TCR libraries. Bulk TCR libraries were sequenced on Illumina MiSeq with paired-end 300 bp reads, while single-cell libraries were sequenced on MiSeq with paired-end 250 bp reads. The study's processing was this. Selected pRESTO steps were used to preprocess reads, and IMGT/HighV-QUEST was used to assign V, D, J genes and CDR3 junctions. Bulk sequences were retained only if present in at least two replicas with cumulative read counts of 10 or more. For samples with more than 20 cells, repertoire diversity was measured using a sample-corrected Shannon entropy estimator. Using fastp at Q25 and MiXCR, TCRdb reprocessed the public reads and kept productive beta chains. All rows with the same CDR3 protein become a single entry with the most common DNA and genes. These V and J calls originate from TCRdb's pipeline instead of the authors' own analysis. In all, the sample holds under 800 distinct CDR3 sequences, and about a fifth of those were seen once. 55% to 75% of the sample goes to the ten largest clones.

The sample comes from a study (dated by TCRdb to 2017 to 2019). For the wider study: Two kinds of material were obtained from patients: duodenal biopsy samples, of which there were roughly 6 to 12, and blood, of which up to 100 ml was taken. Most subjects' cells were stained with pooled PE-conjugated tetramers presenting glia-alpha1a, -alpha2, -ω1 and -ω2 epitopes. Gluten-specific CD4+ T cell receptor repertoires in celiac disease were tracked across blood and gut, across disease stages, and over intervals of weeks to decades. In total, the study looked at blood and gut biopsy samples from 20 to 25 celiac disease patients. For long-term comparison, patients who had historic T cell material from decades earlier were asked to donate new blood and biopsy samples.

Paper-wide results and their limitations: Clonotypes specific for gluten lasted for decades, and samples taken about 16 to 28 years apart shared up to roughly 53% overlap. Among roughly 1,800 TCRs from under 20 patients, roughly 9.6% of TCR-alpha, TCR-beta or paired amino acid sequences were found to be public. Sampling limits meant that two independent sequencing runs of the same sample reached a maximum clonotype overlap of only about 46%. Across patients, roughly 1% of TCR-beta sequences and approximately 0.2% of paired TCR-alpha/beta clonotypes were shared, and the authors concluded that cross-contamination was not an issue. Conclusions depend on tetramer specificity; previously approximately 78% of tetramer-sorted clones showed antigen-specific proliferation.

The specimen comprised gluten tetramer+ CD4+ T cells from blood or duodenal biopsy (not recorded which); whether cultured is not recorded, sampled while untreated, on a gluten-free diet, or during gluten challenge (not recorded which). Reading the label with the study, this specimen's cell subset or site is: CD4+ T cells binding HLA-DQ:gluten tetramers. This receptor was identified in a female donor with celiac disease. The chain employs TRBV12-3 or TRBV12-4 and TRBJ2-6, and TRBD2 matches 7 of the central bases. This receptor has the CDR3 CASSLGGRSGANVLTF. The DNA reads TGTGCCAGCAGTCTGGGAGGGAGGTCTGGGGCCAACGTCCTGACTTTC.